These 10 T cell receptor beta chains came from one sample sequenced in a study of blood T cells in healthy people across ages. Then a second PCR, running about 6 to 12 cycles, was carried out with a sample-barcoded 5' primer and a J-beta primer mix. MiXCR, run by TCRdb on the 5' RACE reads, gives a single entry per CDR3 protein. Here the sample spans some 1 million distinct CDR3 sequences, around 43% being singletons. Source material: blood. The receptors come from a woman aged 55-69 years in good health.

This clonotype showed up many times. The chain employs TRBV9 and TRBJ2-1; 8 positions match TRBD2. CDR1 is SGDLS and CDR2 is YYNGEE in the germline V gene. The junction had 1 base not matched to a gene; V was cut back by 3 bases and J by 2 bases. The CDR3 has 14 residues. CDR3 coding DNA: TGTGCCAGCAGCGAGGGACTAGCCTACAATGAGCAGTTCTTC. It translates to CASSEGLAYNEQFF.

The genes are TRBV2 and TRBJ2-1; D perhaps matches TRBD1 (5 bases). This CDR3 has 13 residues. Trimming took off 7 bases at V and 4 bases at J, with 11 bases between the two ends. CDR1 SNHLY and CDR2 FYNNEI come from the germline V gene. The CDR3 bases are TGTGCCAGCACATTGGGGCCTTACAATGAGCAGTTCTTC. Translated: CASTLGPYNEQFF.

The J gene is TRBJ2-7, the V gene TRBV30; D may be TRBD1 or TRBD2 (5 bases each). Trimming pared 4 bases from V and 3 bases from J, leaving 13 bases between. Germline CDR1 reads GTSNPN; CDR2 reads SVGIG (reference sequence). The CDR3 is 13 amino acids. CDR3 nucleotides: TGTGCCTGGAAGAGGGGCCTCCGCTACGAGCAGTACTTC. It is translated as CAWKRGLRYEQYF.

V is TRBV6-5 and J is TRBJ2-7, with D tentatively TRBD2 (6 bases). V lost 2 bases, J lost 2 bases, and 10 bases lay in between. The CDR3 runs to 14 residues. Germline V lookup: CDR1 MNHEY, CDR2 SVGAGI. CDR3 bases: TGTGCCAGCAGTTACGCGTCGGGAGCCTACGAGCAGTACTTC. It codes for CASSYASGAYEQYF.

This rearrangement joins TRBV5-1 to TRBJ2-7; 8 positions match TRBD1. The end of the DNA fits TRBJ2-1 better, so the J call may be wrong. The CDR3 extends over 15 amino acids. Germline values: CDR1 SGHRS, CDR2 YFSETQ. The CDR3 is CASSLVGQDYNEQFF. In DNA form, the CDR3 reads TGCGCCAGCAGCTTGGTGGGACAGGATTACAATGAGCAGTTCTTC.

V usage is TRBV6-5 and J usage is TRBJ1-1, with D hard to call. CDR3 length equals 15 residues. Germline V lookup: CDR1 MNHEY, CDR2 SVGAGI. The V end was cut by 2 bases, the J end by 0 bases, with 10 bases between. CDR3: CASSYGGGMNTEAFF. The CDR3 DNA reads as TGTGCCAGCAGTTACGGAGGAGGGATGAACACTGAAGCTTTCTTT.

The chain links TRBV27 to TRBJ1-3; no clear D. The CDR3 spans 15 residues. Trimming took off 2 bases at V and 0 bases at J, with 8 bases between the two ends. The V gene's germline CDR1 is MNHEY and CDR2 SMNVEV (reference sequence). CDR3 sequence reads: CASSLNGVSGNTIYF. The CDR3 nucleotides read TGTGCCAGCAGTTTAAACGGAGTCTCTGGAAACACCATATATTTT.

The chain combines TRBV6-1 with TRBJ2-7; 9 positions agree with TRBD2. The CDR3 loop spans 16 amino acids. Per the germline V gene, CDR1 is MNHNS and CDR2 is SASEGT. The V and J ends lost 1 base and 4 bases, in that order; junction bases with no gene match: 8. CDR3 protein: CASSEELAGGPYEQYF. Written as DNA, the CDR3 is TGTGCCAGCAGTGAAGAATTGGCGGGAGGGCCTTACGAGCAGTACTTC.

This clonotype was found a few times. This chain links TRBV20-1 with TRBJ2-7, with 10 bases matching TRBD1. CDR1 is DFQATT and CDR2 is SNEGSKA in the germline V gene (reference sequence). The CDR3 sequence is 13 residues long. J gave up 4 bases and V 6 bases, and 6 bases lay outside the gene matches. The CDR3 here is CSATDRGFYEQYF. CDR3 nucleotide sequence: TGCAGTGCCACGGACAGGGGGTTTTACGAGCAGTACTTC.

The V and J genes are TRBV11-3 and TRBJ2-3; weak D call: TRBD1 (5 bases). CDR3 length: 14 residues. Trimming cost V 5 bases and J 8 bases, with 17 bases left between them. Germline V gene sequence: CDR1 SGHNT, CDR2 YENEEA. The CDR3 DNA sequence: TGTGCCAGCAGCGTGGGGCTAGGTTTTGGTACGCAGTATTTT. It codes for CASSVGLGFGTQYF.